The 26 T cell receptor beta chains below were found in one sample sequenced in a study of blood T cell repertoires in COVID-19. Sequenced by immunoSEQ multiplex PCR; TCRdb stores in-frame clones only, minus some. In the table there are about 330,000 clones, more than 75% of which are singletons. Sequenced sample: peripheral blood. These receptors were collected from a woman aged 45-65 years with active or convalescent COVID-19.

This chain uses TRBV6-2 or TRBV6-3 with TRBJ1-1, with TRBD1 as a possible D gene (5 bases). There are 16 residues in the CDR3. Looked up from germline, CDR1 is MNHEY and CDR2 is SVGEGT. With 5 bases removed from V and 1 base from J, the gap between germline ends came to 17 bases. CDR3 coding DNA: TGTGCCAGCAGTCACGGGTCAGGGCGGCGGAACACTGAAGCTTTCTTT. Its translation is CASSHGSGRRNTEAFF.

The rearrangement links TRBV4-2 to TRBJ2-1; D is uncertain. Germline CDR1 reads LGHNA; CDR2 reads YNFKEQ. The V and J ends lost 1 base and 0 bases respectively, with 10 bases between them. The CDR3 covers 16 residues. This CDR3 is CASSQAGDHSYNEQFF. In DNA, the CDR3 is TGTGCCAGCAGCCAAGCCGGAGACCACTCCTACAATGAGCAGTTCTTC.

On this clone: Distinct nucleotide sequences in the sample also encode this CDR3. The rearrangement links TRBV7-2 to TRBJ2-7; TRBD1 agrees at 7 bases. There are 14 residues in the CDR3. V dropped 2 bases and J dropped 2; count of bases not matched to a gene: 3. Germline V gives CDR1 SGHTA, CDR2 FQGNSA. This CDR3 reads CASSLNRGPYEQYF. The CDR3 bases are TGTGCCAGCAGCTTAAACAGGGGCCCCTACGAGCAGTACTTC.

The chain is built from TRBV28 and TRBJ1-5, with D perhaps matching TRBD1 (5 bases). With 1 base removed from V and 7 bases from J, the gap between germline ends came to 17 bases. This CDR3 is built from 16 residues. Germline V gives CDR1 MDHEN, CDR2 SYDVKM. CDR3 sequence reads: CASSLSGLGRGQPQHF. The CDR3 DNA reads as TGTGCCAGCAGTTTATCGGGACTGGGGAGAGGCCAGCCCCAGCATTTT.

This clone was counted once. The J gene is TRBJ1-1, the V gene TRBV3-1 (or the pseudogene TRBV3-2), with D uncertain. The CDR3 runs 14 residues. Germline V gene lookup returns CDR1 LGHDT and CDR2 YNNKEL (reference sequence). V dropped 4 bases and J dropped 0 bases, with 9 bases sitting between them. CDR3 residues: CASSRASMNTEAFF. In DNA, the CDR3 is TGTGCCAGCAGCCGGGCCAGTATGAACACTGAAGCTTTCTTT.

The chain carries TRBV4-3 and TRBJ1-6, with D unclear. CDR1 LGHNA and CDR2 YSLEER come from the germline V gene. V was trimmed by 0 bases and J by 0 bases, leaving 9 bases between them. The CDR3 totals 17 residues. The CDR3: CASSQEHRSSYNSPLHF. CDR3 nucleotides: TGCGCCAGCAGCCAAGAGCATCGGAGCTCCTATAATTCACCCCTCCACTTT.

This clone appeared a few times. The J gene is TRBJ2-2, the V gene TRBV6-5; tentative D call: TRBD1 (5 bases). Trimming shortened V by 0 bases and J by 3 bases, and 8 bases separated the two germline ends. Germline assignment: CDR1 MNHEY and CDR2 SVGAGI. The CDR3 extends over 15 amino acids. The CDR3 protein is CASSYSIRDTGELFF. The CDR3 bases are TGTGCCAGCAGTTACTCGATCAGGGACACCGGGGAGCTGTTTTTT.

The chain combines TRBV9 with TRBJ1-3; D may be TRBD1 (6 bases). The CDR3 covers 15 residues. Per the germline V gene, CDR1 is SGDLS and CDR2 is YYNGEE. V gave up 4 bases and J gave up 0 bases, with 11 bases separating them. In nucleotides, the CDR3 is TGTGCCAGCAGCTATGAAGGGGGCTCTGGAAACACCATATATTTT. This encodes CASSYEGGSGNTIYF.

This clone was found once. The V and J genes are TRBV18 and TRBJ1-1, with D possibly being TRBD1 (6 bases). CDR3 length: 16 residues. V was trimmed by 2 bases and J by 0 bases, leaving 13 bases between them. Germline CDR1 and CDR2: KGHSH and LQKENI. For the CDR3, the DNA is TGTGCCAGCTCACCAAGACAGGTGTCCATGAACACTGAAGCTTTCTTT. As protein: CASSPRQVSMNTEAFF.

The chain links TRBV30 to TRBJ1-6; a possible D gene is TRBD1 (5 bases). CDR3 size: 15 residues. Trimming shortened V by 0 bases and J by 11 bases, and 17 bases separated the two germline ends. Looked up from germline, CDR1 is GTSNPN and CDR2 is SVGIG (reference sequence). CDR3 in amino acids: CAWSVGSGYRAPLHF. The CDR3 DNA is TGTGCCTGGAGTGTAGGATCAGGGTATAGAGCACCCCTCCACTTT.

V gene TRBV14 combines with J gene TRBJ2-5; TRBD1 might be the D (6 bases). From germline, CDR1 is SGHDN and CDR2 FVKESK. V lost 4 bases to trimming and J lost 3 bases, with 21 bases between them. This CDR3 has 17 amino acids. This CDR3 is CASSPLLTGGKEETQYF. The CDR3 DNA reads TGTGCCAGCAGCCCACTACTGACAGGTGGGAAAGAAGAGACCCAGTACTTC.

The count of this clone is one. The chain carries TRBV11-2 and TRBJ2-3; TRBD2 aligns across 11 bases. Trimming at V came to 2 bases and at J to 4 bases, leaving 2 bases not matched to a gene. The CDR3 extends over 15 amino acids. CDR1 and CDR2 (germline): SGHAT, FQNNGV. The CDR3 spells CASSLQLAGADTQYF. DNA of the CDR3: TGTGCCAGCAGCTTACAACTAGCGGGAGCAGATACGCAGTATTTT.

The chain is built from TRBV4-2 and TRBJ1-4, with 9 positions matching TRBD1. CDR1 is LGHNA, CDR2 YNFKEQ, per germline. The ends lost 1 base at V and 7 bases at J; junction bases unmatched: 7. This CDR3 has 16 residues. CDR3 sequence (DNA): TGTGCCAGCAGCCAAGGGGTGGACAGGGGAGGTGAAAAACTGTTTTTT. Translated, it gives CASSQGVDRGGEKLFF.

The chain employs TRBV12-3 or TRBV12-4 and TRBJ1-1; D gene ambiguous. This CDR3 comprises 13 residues. With 5 bases removed from V and 5 bases from J, the gap between germline ends came to 12 bases. CDR3 nucleotide sequence: TGTGCCAGCAGTCCCTCCGGGGTGACTGAAGCTTTCTTT. It is translated as CASSPSGVTEAFF.

The rearrangement links TRBV11-3 to TRBJ1-1, with 9 positions matching TRBD1. Germline V gives CDR1 SGHNT, CDR2 YENEEA. Germline trimming cut 1 base from V and 3 bases from J; bases unmatched to any gene: 3. The CDR3 loop spans 15 amino acids. CDR3 coding DNA: TGTGCCAGCAGCTTAGTCCACAGGGGGCACACTGAAGCTTTCTTT. Translated: CASSLVHRGHTEAFF.

The genes are TRBV7-9 and TRBJ2-7, with 10 bases aligning to TRBD2. The CDR3 runs to 17 residues. The junction had 16 bases not matched to a gene; V was cut back by 4 bases and J by 7 bases. CDR1 SEHNR and CDR2 FQNEAQ come from the germline V gene (reference sequence). The CDR3, as DNA: TGTGCCAGCAGCTCTGGGCCTAGCGGGAGATTGCTTGGGGAGCAGTACTTC. As protein: CASSSGPSGRLLGEQYF.

This chain links TRBV7-2 with TRBJ1-2; a weak D match, TRBD1 (6 bases). The CDR3 has 14 residues. Trimming pared 1 base from V and 4 bases from J, leaving 10 bases between. CDR1 SGHTA and CDR2 FQGNSA come from the germline V gene. The CDR3 nucleotides read TGTGCCAGCAGCTTAGTACAGGGATCCTATGGCTACACCTTC. Its translation is CASSLVQGSYGYTF.

The J gene is TRBJ2-7, the V gene TRBV12-5, with 7 bases identical to TRBD1. V trimming: 1 base; J trimming: 0 bases; junction bases outside the gene matches: 6. The CDR3 extends over 16 amino acids. Looked up from germline, CDR1 is LGHNT and CDR2 is FRNRAP. The CDR3 nucleotides are TGTGCTAGTGGTTTGGCCGTACAGGGGCTCTCCTACGAGCAGTACTTC. Translating it yields CASGLAVQGLSYEQYF. The full variable domain, its missing parts supplied by reference TRBV12-5 and TRBJ2-7, is DARVTQTPRHKVTEMGQEVTMRCQPILGHNTVFWYRQTMMQGLELLAYFRNRAPLDDSGMPKDRFSAEMPDATLATLKIQPSEPRDSAVYFCASGLAVQGLSYEQYFGPGTRLTVT.

This clone was found a few times. J is TRBJ2-7 and V is TRBV5-1; TRBD1 aligns across 7 bases. The CDR3 is 14 amino acids. The germline CDR1 and CDR2 sequences are SGHRS and YFSETQ. The V and J ends lost 4 bases and 2 bases, in that order; junction bases with no gene match: 6. The DNA for the CDR3 is TGCGCCAGCAGCCCTTCGGGACAGCCCTACGAGCAGTACTTC. Protein: CASSPSGQPYEQYF.

The sample holds one count of this clone. CDR3 DNA sequence: TGTGCCAGCAGTTACGGGCAGCAATTCAATCAGCCCCAGCATTTT. Amino acids: CASSYGQQFNQPQHF. The chain employs TRBV6-2 or TRBV6-3 and TRBJ1-5; D gene ambiguous. Germline V lookup: CDR1 MNHEY, CDR2 SVGEGT. Trimming removed 2 bases from V and 3 bases from J, with 11 bases in between. This CDR3 is built from 15 residues.

J is TRBJ2-1 and V is TRBV3-1 (or the pseudogene TRBV3-2); 11 nucleotides line up with TRBD2. The CDR3 is made up of 14 amino acids. V lost 8 bases, J lost 5 bases, and 5 bases stayed unmatched. Germline CDR1 is LGHDT and CDR2 is YNNKEL (reference sequence). The CDR3 DNA reads TGTGCCAGCTCCAAACTAGCGGGGGACAATGAGCAGTTCTTC. This codes for CASSKLAGDNEQFF.

V and J are TRBV27 and TRBJ1-4, with D maybe TRBD1 (6 bases). The V and J ends lost 3 bases and 5 bases respectively, with 13 bases between them. The CDR3 extends over 15 amino acids. Looked up from germline, CDR1 is MNHEY and CDR2 is SMNVEV (reference sequence). This CDR3 is CASSFSTGVNEKLFF. The CDR3 nucleotides are TGTGCCAGCAGTTTCTCGACAGGAGTAAATGAAAAACTGTTTTTT.

This rearrangement joins TRBV6-5 to TRBJ2-1; unclear D gene. The CDR3 loop spans 12 amino acids. CDR1 and CDR2 from the germline V gene are MNHEY and SVGAGI. Trimming left V 6 bases short and J 2 bases short, with 5 bases between. CDR3 in amino acids: CASSEPYNEQFF. DNA for the CDR3: TGTGCCAGCAGCGAGCCCTACAATGAGCAGTTCTTC.

The V and J genes are TRBV27 and TRBJ2-7; no clear D gene. The CDR3 is made up of 13 amino acids. Germline lookup yields CDR1 MNHEY and CDR2 SMNVEV (reference sequence). V lost 2 bases to trimming and J lost 3 bases, with 8 bases between them. CDR3 nucleotide sequence: TGTGCCAGCAGTTTAGGGCATTACTACGAGCAGTACTTC. Its protein product is CASSLGHYYEQYF.

V gene TRBV5-1 combines with J gene TRBJ2-5; TRBD1 aligns across 7 bases. V lost 4 bases and J lost 2; bases outside the gene matches: 5. CDR1 and CDR2 from the germline V gene are SGHRS and YFSETQ. CDR3 size: 14 residues. DNA of the CDR3: TGCGCCAGCAGCCGGGACAGAGCACAAGAGACCCAGTACTTC. Translation gives CASSRDRAQETQYF. Using reference TRBV5-1 and TRBJ2-5 for the parts outside the CDR3, the full variable domain is KAGVTQTPRYLIKTRGQQVTLSCSPISGHRSVSWYQQTPGQGLQFLFEYFSETQRNKGNFPGRFSGRQFSNSRSEMNVSTLELGDSALYLCASSRDRAQETQYFGPGTRLLVL.

The chain employs TRBV10-3 and TRBJ2-1; 11 bases are shared with TRBD2. V shed 3 bases and J 6 bases; nucleotides not matched to a gene: 4. CDR3 length: 15 amino acids. Germline CDR1 is ENHRY and CDR2 is SYGVKD. CDR3 DNA sequence: TGTGCCATCAGTGATCAACTAGCGGGAGCCAATGAGCAGTTCTTC. The encoded protein is CAISDQLAGANEQFF.